Listed here are 24 T cell receptor beta chains from one sample, sequenced in a study of vaccination and CD4 T cells after COVID-19. Treatment meaning: roughly 10-day PBMC culture with coronavirus spike peptide pools or control peptides (ViraFEST assay). CD4+ T lymphocytes from the unexposed donor were collected before the COVID-19 pandemic (2011-2018). These receptors' targets are unknown. Sequence data for DNA of cultured CD4+ T cells were generated by the Oncomine TCR Beta short-read assay. TCRdb independently ran MiXCR on the PCR reads; one entry per CDR3 protein. The repertoire holds 6,500 to 7,500 distinct CDR3 sequences, with 33% as singletons. Sequencing used CD4+ T cells from blood, cultured in vitro. Receptors were obtained from a human donor in good health.

CDR3 in amino acids: CASRSQGATEAFF. DNA for the CDR3: TGTGCCAGCAGATCACAGGGGGCAACTGAAGCTTTCTTT. The gene calls are TRBV11-2 and TRBJ1-1; 9 nucleotides line up with TRBD1. This CDR3 has 13 residues. Germline V gene sequence: CDR1 SGHAT, CDR2 FQNNGV. V lost 6 bases to trimming and J lost 5 bases; unmatched junction nucleotides: 4.

This clonotype has more than one count but fewer than ten. The CDR3 is CAISESPGQANYGYTF. In DNA, the CDR3 is TGTGCCATCAGTGAGTCCCCGGGACAGGCTAACTATGGCTACACCTTC. This chain uses TRBV10-3 with TRBJ1-2; 8 nucleotides agree with TRBD1. Germline CDR1 reads ENHRY; CDR2 reads SYGVKD. The CDR3 consists of 16 residues. V trimming: 0 bases; J trimming: 0 bases; junction bases outside the gene matches: 3.

CDR3 region: CASRPGGGYTF. DNA for the CDR3: TGTGCAAGTCGCCCGGGAGGCGGCTACACCTTC. The V call is TRBV12-2, the J call TRBJ1-2. TRBV12-2 is a pseudogene segment. The CDR3 has 11 residues.

V is TRBV9 and J is TRBJ2-1, with TRBD2 identical over 7 bases. The ends lost 0 bases at V and 3 bases at J; junction bases unmatched: 3. The CDR3 is 15 residues long. CDR1 and CDR2 (germline): SGDLS, YYNGEE. The CDR3 DNA sequence: TGTGCCAGCAGCGTAGGCGGGGGAGACTACAATGAGCAGTTCTTC. Its translation is CASSVGGGDYNEQFF.

This clonotype was recorded a few times. The CDR3 is CSARLAGARPDTQYF. DNA of the CDR3: TGCAGTGCTAGGCTAGCGGGGGCCCGGCCAGATACGCAGTATTTT. V and J are TRBV20-1 and TRBJ2-3, with 10 bases fitting TRBD2. Germline V gene data show CDR1 as DFQATT and CDR2 as SNEGSKA (reference sequence). CDR3 length equals 15 residues. V was clipped by 3 bases and J by 4 bases; unmatched bases: 7.

This rearrangement joins TRBV9 to TRBJ1-2; TRBD1 matches at 7 bases. The trim removed 3 bases at V and 4 bases at J, leaving 15 bases unmatched. The CDR3 sequence is 17 residues long. Germline V gives CDR1 SGDLS, CDR2 YYNGEE. The CDR3 nucleotides are TGTGCCAGCAGCGCTCGACAGGGCGGGCGATTTGGCTATGGCTACACCTTC. The encoded protein is CASSARQGGRFGYGYTF.

This clonotype has more than one count but fewer than ten. The J gene is TRBJ1-2, the V gene TRBV6-1, with D tentatively TRBD1 (6 bases). The CDR3 contains 12 residues. V lost 4 bases, J lost 8 bases, and 11 bases lay in between. Germline values: CDR1 MNHNS, CDR2 SASEGT. This CDR3 reads CASSGDIIGYTF. The CDR3 DNA follows: TGTGCCAGCAGTGGGGACATCATCGGCTACACCTTC.

This clonotype was picked up a small number of times. This sequence joins TRBV19 and TRBJ1-5; no clear D gene. This CDR3 comprises 16 residues. The germline V gene has CDR1 LNHDA and CDR2 SQIVND (reference sequence). V was cut by 7 bases and J by 0 bases, with 16 bases left in between. DNA for the CDR3: TGTGCCAGTATACCACGTTGGACGGATAGCAATCAGCCCCAGCATTTT. The encoded protein is CASIPRWTDSNQPQHF.

This clonotype has a handful of counts. V gene TRBV6-1 combines with J gene TRBJ2-5; D may be TRBD1 (5 bases). CDR1 is MNHNS, CDR2 SASEGT, per germline. This CDR3 has 15 residues. Trimming left V 4 bases short and J 1 base short, with 13 bases between. The CDR3 loop reads CASSGSGFTQETQYF. CDR3 DNA: TGTGCCAGCAGTGGGTCAGGGTTTACCCAAGAGACCCAGTACTTC.

The genes are TRBV6-5 and TRBJ1-1; TRBD1 aligns across 7 bases. V shed 2 bases, J shed 7 bases, and the junction held 7 bases outside the gene matches. CDR3 length: 14 residues. Per germline, CDR1 MNHEY and CDR2 SVGAGI. CDR3 nucleotide sequence: TGTGCCAGCAGTTACGACGGGACAGAGGTTGAAGCTTTCTTT. This gives the protein CASSYDGTEVEAFF.

The chain carries TRBV18 and TRBJ1-2; weak D call: TRBD1 (5 bases). This CDR3 region has 17 residues. Per the germline V gene, CDR1 is KGHSH and CDR2 is LQKENI. Trimming stripped 1 base from V and 7 bases from J, with 22 bases between. CDR3 residues: CASSPQYGTNIFGGYTF. CDR3 coding DNA: TGTGCCAGCTCACCACAATACGGGACGAACATTTTCGGTGGCTACACCTTC.

The table lists this clonotype with a few counts. The chain couples TRBV6-1 to TRBJ2-5; D perhaps matches TRBD1 (6 bases). Germline CDR1 MNHNS, CDR2 SASEGT. The CDR3 contains 14 residues. The germline V and J ends were trimmed by 6 bases and 3 bases, with 14 bases remaining between them. CDR3: CASRRGFDEETQYF. The CDR3 DNA reads TGTGCCAGCAGGAGGGGGTTCGATGAAGAGACCCAGTACTTC.

The J gene is TRBJ2-6, the V gene TRBV6-1; D gene uncertain. The CDR3 has 15 amino acids. Germline lookup yields CDR1 MNHNS and CDR2 SASEGT. V dropped 8 bases and J dropped 0 bases, with 11 bases sitting between them. CDR3 nucleotide sequence: TGTGCCAGCCGCCGGTACAACTCTGGGGCCAACGTCCTGACTTTC. Protein: CASRRYNSGANVLTF.

The chain recombines TRBV25-1 with TRBJ1-1, with D unclear. The CDR3 contains 12 residues. Germline-derived CDR1 and CDR2 are MGHDK and SYGVNS. Trimming cost V 3 bases and J 5 bases, with 7 bases left between them. The CDR3 DNA follows: TGTGCCAGCAGTGATTCGGGAACTGAAGCTTTCTTT. As protein: CASSDSGTEAFF.

This clonotype was recorded a few times. The chain recombines TRBV19 with TRBJ2-3, with D perhaps assigned TRBD1 or TRBD2 (5 bases each). The V end was cut by 0 bases, the J end by 3 bases, with 10 bases between. CDR1 and CDR2 from the germline V gene are LNHDA and SQIVND (reference sequence). The CDR3 consists of 15 residues. The CDR3 loop reads CASSIEGRETDTQYF. The CDR3 bases are TGTGCCAGTAGTATAGAGGGACGTGAGACAGATACGCAGTATTTT.

This chain links TRBV28 with TRBJ2-1; TRBD1 or TRBD2 may be the D gene (5 bases each). The CDR3 totals 14 residues. In germline, CDR1 is MDHEN, CDR2 SYDVKM. The ends were cut back, 3 bases at V and 0 bases at J, with 6 bases in the middle. CDR3 coding DNA: TGTGCCAGCAGTTTGGGGGTCTCCTACAATGAGCAGTTCTTC. Translation: CASSLGVSYNEQFF.

This sequence joins TRBV20-1 and TRBJ2-5, with D unclear. Germline V gene sequence: CDR1 DFQATT, CDR2 SNEGSKA (reference sequence). V was trimmed by 4 bases and J by 1 base, leaving 1 base between them. The CDR3 length is 10 residues. The CDR3 reads CSAIQETQYF. CDR3 sequence (DNA): TGCAGTGCTATCCAAGAGACCCAGTACTTC.

This clonotype was counted only a few times. CDR3 bases: TGTGCCAGCAGCGGGACTAGCGGGGTTTTGGATACGCAGTATTTT. Translating gives CASSGTSGVLDTQYF. The gene calls are TRBV2 and TRBJ2-3, with TRBD2 matching over 13 bases. The CDR3 consists of 15 residues. CDR1 and CDR2 (germline): SNHLY, FYNNEI. V dropped 6 bases and J dropped 6; count of bases not matched to a gene: 6.

For the CDR3, the DNA is TGTGCCAGCAGCTTAGAGGGAGGGCCTTATCGCGAGCAGTACTTC. Its translation is CASSLEGGPYREQYF. The V gene is TRBV7-2, the J gene TRBJ2-7; 7 bases match TRBD2. Trimming at V came to 1 base and at J to 6 bases, leaving 9 bases not matched to a gene. Germline V gene lookup returns CDR1 SGHTA and CDR2 FQGNSA. The CDR3 covers 15 residues. Based on the CDR3 plus reference TRBV7-2 and TRBJ2-7, the full variable domain is GAGVSQSPSNKVTEKGKDVELRCDPISGHTALYWYRQSLGQGLEFLIYFQGNSAPDKSGLPSDRFSAERTGGSVSTLTIQRTQQEDSAVYLCASSLEGGPYREQYFGPGTRLTVT.

This clonotype was observed a handful of times. V and J are TRBV15 and TRBJ1-1; 9 bases fit TRBD1. CDR1 LNHNV and CDR2 YYDKDF come from the germline V gene (reference sequence). V lost 2 bases and J lost 1; bases outside the gene matches: 8. This CDR3 spans 17 amino acids. The CDR3 here is CATSRIWTGETNTEAFF. CDR3 coding DNA: TGTGCCACCAGCAGAATCTGGACAGGGGAAACGAACACTGAAGCTTTCTTT.

The V call is TRBV5-1, the J call TRBJ1-1; D unresolved. Deletions cut 0 bases from V and 1 base from J, with 10 bases between. CDR3 length: 15 amino acids. CDR1 SGHRS and CDR2 YFSETQ come from the germline V gene. The CDR3: CASSLEGRQNTEAFF. The CDR3 bases are TGCGCCAGCAGCTTGGAGGGTCGGCAGAACACTGAAGCTTTCTTT.

V gene TRBV7-2 combines with J gene TRBJ2-7; 10 bases map to TRBD2. The germline V gene has CDR1 SGHTA and CDR2 FQGNSA. Trimming at V came to 3 bases and at J to 2 bases, leaving 1 base not matched to a gene. This CDR3 comprises 14 residues. CDR3 loop: CASSFTSGAYEQYF. For the CDR3, the DNA is TGTGCCAGCAGCTTTACTAGCGGGGCCTACGAGCAGTACTTC.

This clonotype was observed a few times. The J gene is TRBJ1-5, the V gene TRBV20-1, with D tentatively TRBD1 (5 bases). Trimming stripped 6 bases from V and 4 bases from J, with 16 bases between. The CDR3 has 14 amino acids. Germline V gene lookup returns CDR1 DFQATT and CDR2 SNEGSKA (reference sequence). CDR3 amino acids: CSASPRGGNQPQHF. The CDR3 nucleotides are TGCAGTGCCTCCCCCCGGGGGGGGAATCAGCCCCAGCATTTT.

The chain carries TRBV7-9 and TRBJ2-3; TRBD2 matches 7 bases. V trimming: 4 bases; J trimming: 0 bases; junction bases outside the gene matches: 4. Per germline, CDR1 SEHNR and CDR2 FQNEAQ (reference sequence). The CDR3 runs to 15 residues. The CDR3 loop is CASSSPGLSTDTQYF. For the CDR3, the DNA is TGTGCCAGCAGCTCTCCGGGACTAAGCACAGATACGCAGTATTTT.